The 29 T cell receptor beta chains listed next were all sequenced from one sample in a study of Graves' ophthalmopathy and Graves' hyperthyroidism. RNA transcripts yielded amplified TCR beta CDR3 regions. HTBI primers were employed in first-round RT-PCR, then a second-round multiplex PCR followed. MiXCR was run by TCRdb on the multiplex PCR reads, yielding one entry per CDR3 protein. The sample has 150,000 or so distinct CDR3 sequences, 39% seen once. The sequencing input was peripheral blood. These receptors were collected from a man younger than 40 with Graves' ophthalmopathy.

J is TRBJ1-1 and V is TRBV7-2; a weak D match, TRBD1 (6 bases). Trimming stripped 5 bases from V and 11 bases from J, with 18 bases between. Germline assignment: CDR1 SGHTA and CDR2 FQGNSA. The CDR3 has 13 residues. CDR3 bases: TGTGCCAGCAGCCCCCTACAGGGAGGGGAGGCTTTCTTT. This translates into CASSPLQGGEAFF.

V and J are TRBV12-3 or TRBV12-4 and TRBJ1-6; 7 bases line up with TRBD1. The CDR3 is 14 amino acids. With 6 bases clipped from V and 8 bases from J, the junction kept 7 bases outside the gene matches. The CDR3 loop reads CASSHTGDHSPLHF. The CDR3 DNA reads TGTGCCAGCAGCCATACAGGGGATCATTCACCCCTCCACTTT.

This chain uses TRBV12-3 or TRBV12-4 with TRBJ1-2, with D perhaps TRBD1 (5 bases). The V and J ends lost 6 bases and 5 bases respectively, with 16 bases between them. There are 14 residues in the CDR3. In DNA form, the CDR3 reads TGTGCCAGCAGCAAAACTGGGGGTAGATATGGCTACACCTTC. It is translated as CASSKTGGRYGYTF.

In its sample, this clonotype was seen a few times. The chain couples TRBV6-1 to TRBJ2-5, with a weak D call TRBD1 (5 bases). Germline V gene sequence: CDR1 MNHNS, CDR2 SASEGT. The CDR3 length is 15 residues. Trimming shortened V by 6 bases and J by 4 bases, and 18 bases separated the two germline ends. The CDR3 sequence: CASRQGRVPGETQYF. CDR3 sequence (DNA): TGTGCCAGCAGGCAGGGTCGGGTGCCGGGAGAGACCCAGTACTTC.

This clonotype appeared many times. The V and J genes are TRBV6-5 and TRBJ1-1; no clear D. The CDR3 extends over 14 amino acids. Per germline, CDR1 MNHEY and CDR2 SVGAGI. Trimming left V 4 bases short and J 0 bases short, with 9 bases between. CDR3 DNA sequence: TGTGCCAGCAGTTTTAGGGTTATGAACACTGAAGCTTTCTTT. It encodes CASSFRVMNTEAFF.

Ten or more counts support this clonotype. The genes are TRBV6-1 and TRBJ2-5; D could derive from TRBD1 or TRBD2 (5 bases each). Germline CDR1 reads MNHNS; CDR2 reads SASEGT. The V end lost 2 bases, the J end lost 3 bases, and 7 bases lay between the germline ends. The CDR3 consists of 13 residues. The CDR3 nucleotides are TGTGCCAGCAGTGAAAGAGGGGAAGAGACCCAGTACTTC. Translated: CASSERGEETQYF.

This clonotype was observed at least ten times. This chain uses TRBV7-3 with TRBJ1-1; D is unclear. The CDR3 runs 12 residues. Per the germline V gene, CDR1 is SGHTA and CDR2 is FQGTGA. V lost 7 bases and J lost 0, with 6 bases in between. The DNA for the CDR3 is TGTGCCAGCACGATAATGAACACTGAAGCTTTCTTT. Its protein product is CASTIMNTEAFF.

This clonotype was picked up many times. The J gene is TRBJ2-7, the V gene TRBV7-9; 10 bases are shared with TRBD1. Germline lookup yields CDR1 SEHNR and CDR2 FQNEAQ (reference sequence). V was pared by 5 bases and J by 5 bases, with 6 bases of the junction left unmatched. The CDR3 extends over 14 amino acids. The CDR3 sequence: CASSVRDRGDEQYF. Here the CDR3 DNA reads TGTGCCAGCAGCGTCCGGGACAGGGGCGACGAGCAGTACTTC.

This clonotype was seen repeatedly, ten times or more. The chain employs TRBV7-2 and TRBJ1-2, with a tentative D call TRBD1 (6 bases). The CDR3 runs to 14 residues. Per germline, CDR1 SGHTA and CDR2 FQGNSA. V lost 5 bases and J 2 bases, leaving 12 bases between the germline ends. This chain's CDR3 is CASSPSGGNYGYTF. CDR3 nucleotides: TGTGCCAGCAGCCCCTCCGGGGGCAACTATGGCTACACCTTC.

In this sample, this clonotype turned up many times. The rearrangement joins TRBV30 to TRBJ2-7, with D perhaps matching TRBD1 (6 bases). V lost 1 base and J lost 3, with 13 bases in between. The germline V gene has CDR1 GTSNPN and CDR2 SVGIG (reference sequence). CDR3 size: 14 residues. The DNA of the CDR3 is TGTGCCTGGAGTGGGGGGCAGGGGTTCTACGAGCAGTACTTC. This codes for CAWSGGQGFYEQYF.

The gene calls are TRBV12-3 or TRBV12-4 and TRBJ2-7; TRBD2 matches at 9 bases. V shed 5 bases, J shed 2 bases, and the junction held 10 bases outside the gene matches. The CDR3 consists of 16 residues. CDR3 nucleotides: TGTGCCAGCAGTGGACGATGGACTAGCGTCACCTACGAGCAGTACTTC. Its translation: CASSGRWTSVTYEQYF.

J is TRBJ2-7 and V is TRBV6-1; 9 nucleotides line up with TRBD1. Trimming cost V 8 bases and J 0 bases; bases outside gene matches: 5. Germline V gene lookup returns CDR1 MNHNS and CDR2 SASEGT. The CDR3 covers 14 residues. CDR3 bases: TGTGCCAGCGTAGACAGGGGGTACTCCTACGAGCAGTACTTC. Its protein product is CASVDRGYSYEQYF.

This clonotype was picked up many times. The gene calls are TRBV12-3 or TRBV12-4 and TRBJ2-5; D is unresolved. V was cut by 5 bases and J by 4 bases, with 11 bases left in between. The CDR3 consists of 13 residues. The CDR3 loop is CASSRRFLETQYF. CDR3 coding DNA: TGTGCCAGCAGTCGGAGATTCTTAGAGACCCAGTACTTC.

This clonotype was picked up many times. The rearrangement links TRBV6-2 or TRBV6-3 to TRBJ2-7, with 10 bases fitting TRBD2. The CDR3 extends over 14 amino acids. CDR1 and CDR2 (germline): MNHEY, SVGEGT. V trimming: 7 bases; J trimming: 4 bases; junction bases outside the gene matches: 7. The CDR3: CASKEWTSGYEQYF. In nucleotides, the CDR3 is TGTGCCAGCAAGGAGTGGACTAGCGGATACGAGCAGTACTTC.

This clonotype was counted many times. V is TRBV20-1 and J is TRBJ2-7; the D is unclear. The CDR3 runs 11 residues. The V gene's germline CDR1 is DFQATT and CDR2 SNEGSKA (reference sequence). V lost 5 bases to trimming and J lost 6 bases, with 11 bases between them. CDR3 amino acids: CSARRNSEQYF. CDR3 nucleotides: TGCAGTGCTCGCCGGAATAGCGAGCAGTACTTC.

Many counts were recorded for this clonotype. DNA of the CDR3: TGTGCCAGCAGTTTTATGGGGGCCCACAATCAGCCCCAGCATTTT. Protein product: CASSFMGAHNQPQHF. This chain links TRBV27 with TRBJ1-5; TRBD1 might be the D (6 bases). Trimming cost V 3 bases and J 3 bases, with 12 bases left between them. Germline V lookup: CDR1 MNHEY, CDR2 SMNVEV (reference sequence). The length of the CDR3 is 15 residues.

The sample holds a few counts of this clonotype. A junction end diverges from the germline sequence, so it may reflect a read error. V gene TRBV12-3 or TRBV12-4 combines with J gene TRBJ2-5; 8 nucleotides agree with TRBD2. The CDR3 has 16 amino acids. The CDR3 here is CASSLGGEERERPLNF. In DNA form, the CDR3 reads TGTGCCAGCAGTTTAGGAGGGGAAGAGCGGGAGAGACCCCTGAACTTC.

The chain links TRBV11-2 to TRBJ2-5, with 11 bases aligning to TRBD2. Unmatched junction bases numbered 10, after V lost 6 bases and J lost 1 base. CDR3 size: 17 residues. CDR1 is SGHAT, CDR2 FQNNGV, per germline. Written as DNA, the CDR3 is TGTGCCAGCAGACGAAGACTAGCGGGGAGGACCCAAGAGACCCAGTACTTC. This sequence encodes CASRRRLAGRTQETQYF.

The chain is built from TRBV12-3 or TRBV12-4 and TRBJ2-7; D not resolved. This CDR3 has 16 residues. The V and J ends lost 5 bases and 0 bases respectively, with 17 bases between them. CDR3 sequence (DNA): TGTGCCAGCAGTCTGGGTCAGGCCGCAAGCTCCTACGAGCAGTACTTC. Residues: CASSLGQAASSYEQYF.

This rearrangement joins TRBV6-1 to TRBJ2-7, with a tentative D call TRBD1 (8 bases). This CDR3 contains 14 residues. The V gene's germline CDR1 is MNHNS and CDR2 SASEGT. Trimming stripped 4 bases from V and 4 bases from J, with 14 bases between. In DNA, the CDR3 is TGTGCCAGCAGTGCACAGGGGGGGAATTACGAGCAGTACTTC. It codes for CASSAQGGNYEQYF.

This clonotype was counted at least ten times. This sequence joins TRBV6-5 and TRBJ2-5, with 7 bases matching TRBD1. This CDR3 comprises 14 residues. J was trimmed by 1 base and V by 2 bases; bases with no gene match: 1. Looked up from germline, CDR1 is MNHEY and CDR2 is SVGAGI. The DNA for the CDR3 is TGTGCCAGCAGTTACCGGGACAGCCAAGAGACCCAGTACTTC. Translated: CASSYRDSQETQYF.

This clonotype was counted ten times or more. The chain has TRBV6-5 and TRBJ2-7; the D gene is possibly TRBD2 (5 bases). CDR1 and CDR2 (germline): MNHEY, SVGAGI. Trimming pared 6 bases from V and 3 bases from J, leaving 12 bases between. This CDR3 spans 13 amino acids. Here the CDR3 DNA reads TGTGCCAGCAGACGTTCCGGGGACTACGAGCAGTACTTC. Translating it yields CASRRSGDYEQYF.

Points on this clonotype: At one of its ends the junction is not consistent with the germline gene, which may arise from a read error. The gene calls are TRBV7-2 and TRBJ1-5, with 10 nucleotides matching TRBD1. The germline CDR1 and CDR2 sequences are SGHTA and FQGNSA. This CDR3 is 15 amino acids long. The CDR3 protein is CASSLAGTGVQPQHF. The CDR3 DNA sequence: TGTGCCAGCAGCCTAGCGGGGACAGGGGTTCAGCCCCAGCATTTT.

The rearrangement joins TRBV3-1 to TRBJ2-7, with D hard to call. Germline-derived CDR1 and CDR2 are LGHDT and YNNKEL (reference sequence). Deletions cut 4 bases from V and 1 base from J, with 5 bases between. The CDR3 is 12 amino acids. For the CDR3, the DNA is TGTGCCAGCAGCCTACAGTCCTACGAGCAGTACTTC. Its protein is CASSLQSYEQYF.

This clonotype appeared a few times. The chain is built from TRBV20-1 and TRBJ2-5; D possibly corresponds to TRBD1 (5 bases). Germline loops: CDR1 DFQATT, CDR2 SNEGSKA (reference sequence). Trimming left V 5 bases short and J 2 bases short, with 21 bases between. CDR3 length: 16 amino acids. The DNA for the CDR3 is TGCAGTGCTCTATCGACAGCTATCCTAATACAAGAGACCCAGTACTTC. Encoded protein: CSALSTAILIQETQYF.

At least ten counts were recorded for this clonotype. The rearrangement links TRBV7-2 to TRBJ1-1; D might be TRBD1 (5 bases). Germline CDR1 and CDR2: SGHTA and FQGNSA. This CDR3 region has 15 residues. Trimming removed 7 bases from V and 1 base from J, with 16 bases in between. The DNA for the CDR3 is TGTGCCAGCACCTTCTTCGGGGGTCGGAACACTGAAGCTTTCTTT. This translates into CASTFFGGRNTEAFF.

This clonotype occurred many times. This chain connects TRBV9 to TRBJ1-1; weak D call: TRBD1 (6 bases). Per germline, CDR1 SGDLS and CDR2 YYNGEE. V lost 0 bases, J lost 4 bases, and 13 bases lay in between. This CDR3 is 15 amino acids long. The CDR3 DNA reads TGTGCCAGCAGCGTAGAGGGGGGCGCGCCCACTGAAGCTTTCTTT. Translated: CASSVEGGAPTEAFF.

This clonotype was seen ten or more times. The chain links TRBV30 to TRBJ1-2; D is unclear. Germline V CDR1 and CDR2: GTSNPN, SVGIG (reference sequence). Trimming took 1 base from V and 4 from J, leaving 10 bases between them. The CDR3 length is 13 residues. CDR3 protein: CAWSASETYGYTF. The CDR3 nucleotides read TGTGCCTGGAGTGCCTCAGAAACCTATGGCTACACCTTC.

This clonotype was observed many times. In nucleotides, the CDR3 is TGTGCCAGCAGTTTATCCGGGACAGACTACGAGCAGTACTTC. It translates to CASSLSGTDYEQYF. The V call is TRBV27, the J call TRBJ2-7; 7 positions match TRBD1. V dropped 0 bases and J dropped 3; count of bases not matched to a gene: 2. The CDR3 is 14 residues long. Germline-derived CDR1 and CDR2 are MNHEY and SMNVEV (reference sequence).